These 21 T cell receptor beta chains were sequenced from one sample in a study of patients and donors after allogeneic stem cell transplantation. TCRdb itself ran the RT-PCR reads through MiXCR, one entry per CDR3 protein. The sample contains some 90,000 distinct CDR3 sequences, under 50% of which appear only once. Material: blood, either unsorted or a sorted T cell fraction (not recorded which). All receptors come from a human donor who was either an allogeneic HSCT recipient or a stem cell or donor lymphocyte infusion donor (not recorded which). It is not recorded whose cells these are; they may come from a transplant donor.

This clonotype has only a few counts. V gene TRBV28 combines with J gene TRBJ1-1; D not certain. V shed 3 bases and J shed 5 bases, with 10 bases lying between them. The germline V gene has CDR1 MDHEN and CDR2 SYDVKM. The CDR3 consists of 13 residues. The CDR3: CASSFRIATEAFF. The CDR3 bases are TGTGCCAGCAGTTTCCGGATTGCTACTGAAGCTTTCTTT.

This clonotype was observed a handful of times. An end of the junction differs from the germline gene, which may be a read error. This chain joins TRBV20-1 and TRBJ2-3; 7 bases fit TRBD2. This CDR3 contains 11 residues. Germline values: CDR1 DFQATT, CDR2 SNEGSKA (reference sequence). CDR3 in amino acids: CSARVAGNQDF. The CDR3 nucleotides are TGCAGTGCTAGAGTAGCGGGCAACCAGGATTTT.

The genes are TRBV12-3 or TRBV12-4 and TRBJ2-1, with TRBD2 matching 7 bases. Losses at the gene ends were 1 base for V and 9 bases for J; bases not matched to a gene: 3. This CDR3 is built from 13 residues. CDR3 sequence reads: CASSLEASGEQFF. CDR3 sequence (DNA): TGTGCCAGCAGTTTAGAGGCTAGCGGTGAGCAGTTCTTC.

This clonotype was counted only a few times. This rearrangement joins TRBV20-1 to TRBJ1-2; possible D gene TRBD1, 5 bases. V was pared by 4 bases and J by 1 base, with 13 bases between. The CDR3 sequence is 14 residues long. Germline-derived CDR1 and CDR2 are DFQATT and SNEGSKA (reference sequence). The CDR3 sequence: CSATKGQNNYGYTF. The CDR3, as DNA: TGCAGTGCTACCAAGGGGCAGAATAACTATGGCTACACCTTC.

The chain links TRBV29-1 to TRBJ1-1; D might be TRBD1 (5 bases). The CDR3 is 13 residues long. Germline V gene lookup returns CDR1 SQVTM and CDR2 ANQGSEA. Trimming shortened V by 3 bases and J by 0 bases, and 8 bases separated the two germline ends. For the CDR3, the DNA is TGCAGCGTTGAGGGGCGGCTGAACACTGAAGCTTTCTTT. Protein sequence: CSVEGRLNTEAFF.

Many counts were recorded for this clonotype. The V call is TRBV29-1, the J call TRBJ1-1; no clear D gene. The germline V gene encodes CDR1 SQVTM and CDR2 ANQGSEA. Trimming stripped 3 bases from V and 1 base from J, with 3 bases between. The CDR3 runs 11 residues. CDR3 protein: CSVEGNTEAFF. CDR3 nucleotides: TGCAGCGTTGAGGGGAACACTGAAGCTTTCTTT.

The chain combines TRBV7-2 with TRBJ1-6; D may be TRBD1 (6 bases). Trimming stripped 6 bases from V and 6 bases from J, with 9 bases between. Germline V gene lookup returns CDR1 SGHTA and CDR2 FQGNSA. There are 13 residues in the CDR3. CDR3 loop: CASSQGTNSPLHF. The CDR3 DNA follows: TGTGCCAGCAGTCAGGGGACTAATTCACCCCTCCACTTT.

The V and J genes are TRBV7-2 and TRBJ2-3; D is ambiguous. Trimming pared 4 bases from V and 2 bases from J, leaving 10 bases between. Germline CDR1 is SGHTA and CDR2 is FQGNSA. This CDR3 has 14 amino acids. This CDR3 reads CASSSIPSTDTQYF. In DNA, the CDR3 is TGTGCCAGCAGCTCCATACCATCCACAGATACGCAGTATTTT.

The CDR3 protein is CASRPGQGALKDRPQHF. Here the CDR3 DNA reads TGTGCCAGCAGGCCGGGACAGGGGGCCCTTAAGGACCGGCCCCAGCATTTT. This chain links TRBV6-5 with TRBJ1-5; 12 bases align to TRBD1. The CDR3 loop spans 17 amino acids. Trimming took 6 bases from V and 9 from J; bases not matched to a gene: 15. CDR1 is MNHEY, CDR2 SVGAGI, per germline.

The chain is built from TRBV30 and TRBJ2-7; 13 bases are shared with TRBD2. V lost 4 bases and J lost 7; bases outside the gene matches: 10. The CDR3 runs to 15 residues. Germline values: CDR1 GTSNPN, CDR2 SVGIG (reference sequence). The CDR3: CAWKSAGLAGNEQYF. The CDR3 coding sequence is TGTGCCTGGAAAAGTGCGGGACTAGCGGGAAATGAGCAGTACTTC.

The chain joins TRBV7-6 to TRBJ2-1; 12 bases map to TRBD2. Germline lookup yields CDR1 SGHVS and CDR2 FNYEAQ. The CDR3 extends over 17 amino acids. The trim removed 2 bases at V and 4 bases at J, leaving 6 bases unmatched. The CDR3 protein is CASSLFGTSGLYNEQFF. CDR3 coding DNA: TGTGCCAGCAGCTTATTTGGGACTAGCGGGTTGTACAATGAGCAGTTCTTC.

V is TRBV7-6 and J is TRBJ2-7; D ambiguous. Between the trimmed V and J ends, which lost 5 bases and 3 bases, there was a span of 14 bases. Germline V gene lookup returns CDR1 SGHVS and CDR2 FNYEAQ. This CDR3 is built from 14 residues. CDR3 in DNA: TGTGCCAGCAGCCCATGGACGGGTAACTACGAGCAGTACTTC. Amino acids: CASSPWTGNYEQYF.

This clonotype occurred a few times. The chain is built from TRBV29-1 and TRBJ1-1; 11 bases match TRBD1. Germline values: CDR1 SQVTM, CDR2 ANQGSEA. V dropped 0 bases and J dropped 1; count of bases not matched to a gene: 4. The CDR3 covers 16 residues. The CDR3 DNA sequence: TGCAGCGTTGAAGAGGGACAGGGGGAGCAGAACACTGAAGCTTTCTTT. This translates into CSVEEGQGEQNTEAFF.

The CDR3 DNA reads TGCGCCAGCAGCCAAGGGGCAGACATGAACACTGAAGCTTTCTTT. Residues: CASSQGADMNTEAFF. The V and J genes are TRBV4-3 and TRBJ1-1; D is uncertain. V was clipped by 1 base and J by 0 bases, with 9 bases between them. The CDR3 covers 15 residues. Germline V gene sequence: CDR1 LGHNA, CDR2 YSLEER.

This clonotype has more than one count but fewer than ten. At one end the junction does not follow the germline gene, possibly because of a read error. The chain couples TRBV20-1 to TRBJ1-5, with TRBD1 matching 9 bases. Per the germline V gene, CDR1 is DFQATT and CDR2 is SNEGSKA (reference sequence). This CDR3 is 14 amino acids long. The CDR3 coding sequence is TGCAGTGCTGGAGACAGGGGGATCAGTCAGCCCCAGCATTTT. Encoded protein: CSAGDRGISQPQHF.

The CDR3 protein is CAISESGPSNQPQHF. DNA for the CDR3: TGTGCCATCAGTGAGTCAGGTCCTAGCAATCAGCCCCAGCATTTT. The gene calls are TRBV10-3 and TRBJ1-5; D unresolved. Germline CDR1 reads ENHRY; CDR2 reads SYGVKD. This CDR3 comprises 15 residues. The germline V and J ends were trimmed by 0 bases and 0 bases, with 6 bases remaining between them.

This clonotype was recorded a few times. The rearrangement joins TRBV13 to TRBJ1-1; no reliable D call. Germline CDR1 and CDR2: PRHDT and FYEKMQ (reference sequence). V was shortened by 2 bases and J by 4 bases, with 17 bases between the two germline ends. The CDR3 has 16 amino acids. The CDR3 sequence is CASSLYSGIRGTEAFF. CDR3 coding DNA: TGTGCCAGCAGCTTATACTCGGGTATAAGAGGCACTGAAGCTTTCTTT.

V and J are TRBV28 and TRBJ1-5, with a tentative D call TRBD1 (5 bases). CDR3 length: 14 amino acids. Germline CDR1 is MDHEN and CDR2 is SYDVKM. Trimming cost V 2 bases and J 4 bases, with 9 bases left between them. CDR3 in amino acids: CASSLIRDNQPQHF. In DNA form, the CDR3 reads TGTGCCAGCAGTTTAATCAGGGATAATCAGCCCCAGCATTTT.

This clonotype was found a few times. V is TRBV9 and J is TRBJ1-5; D gene ambiguous. This CDR3 spans 14 amino acids. CDR1 and CDR2 from the germline V gene are SGDLS and YYNGEE. V was shortened by 3 bases and J by 0 bases, with 7 bases between the two germline ends. The CDR3 loop reads CASSAGISNQPQHF. The CDR3 bases are TGTGCCAGCAGCGCGGGGATTAGCAATCAGCCCCAGCATTTT.

V gene TRBV11-2 combines with J gene TRBJ1-2; maybe TRBD1 (6 bases). In germline, CDR1 is SGHAT, CDR2 FQNNGV. The CDR3 runs 12 residues. Trimming stripped 4 bases from V and 8 bases from J, with 11 bases between. The CDR3 region is CASSSQGQGYTF. CDR3 sequence (DNA): TGTGCCAGCAGCTCTCAGGGGCAGGGCTACACCTTC.

The rearrangement links TRBV9 to TRBJ2-7; D is perhaps TRBD2 (6 bases). CDR1 and CDR2 (germline): SGDLS, YYNGEE. The V gene lost 4 bases and the J gene lost 0 bases, with 14 bases spanning the gap. This CDR3 comprises 15 residues. CDR3 region: CASSTSPGDSYEQYF. DNA of the CDR3: TGTGCCAGCAGCACCTCTCCGGGGGACTCCTACGAGCAGTACTTC.